A selection of T cell receptor beta chains follows, all from one sample in a study of cytomegalovirus exposure and HLA in healthy donors. Data came from immunoSEQ multiplex PCR; TCRdb stores just in-frame clones and leaves some out. The sample carries 90,000 to 130,000 clones, around 64% recorded once. The sample comprised PBMCs. The receptors derive from a woman aged 30 to 39 in good health and CMV-seronegative. The CDR3 runs from the conserved cysteine through the conserved F or W. Each record gives: CDR3 length, J gene, clone size, D gene, V gene, CDR3 DNA, CDR3 protein. D genes are given only for firm matches. The size field is filled for only some rows; it gives once, few, many or a size class.

cdr3_length: 19
j_call: TRBJ2-1
clone_size: -
d_call: -
v_call: TRBV9
cdr3_nt: TGTGCCAGCAGCGACTCTTCGGGCACCGACAGCCTATACTACAATGAGCAGTTCTTC
cdr3_aa: CASSDSSGTDSLYYNEQFF

cdr3_length: 18
j_call: TRBJ2-1
clone_size: -
d_call: TRBD2
v_call: TRBV4-1
cdr3_nt: TGCGCCAGCAGCCAAGAGGGGTCACTAGCGGGAGAAGCATATGAGCAGTTCTTC
cdr3_aa: CASSQEGSLAGEAYEQFF

cdr3_length: 15
j_call: TRBJ2-1
clone_size: few
d_call: TRBD2
v_call: TRBV30
cdr3_nt: TGTGCCTGGAGTGAGGGGCTAGCGGGAGTCGGTGAGCAGTTCTTC
cdr3_aa: CAWSEGLAGVGEQFF

cdr3_length: 14
j_call: TRBJ2-7
clone_size: -
d_call: TRBD2
v_call: TRBV5-1
cdr3_nt: TGCGCCAGCAGCTTCCTAGCGGAAGCCTACGAGCAGTACTTC
cdr3_aa: CASSFLAEAYEQYF

cdr3_length: 16
j_call: TRBJ2-5
clone_size: -
d_call: TRBD2
v_call: TRBV7-9
cdr3_nt: TGTGCCAGCAGCCTCTGGGGAGGGGACCCCTCAGAGACCCAGTACTTC
cdr3_aa: CASSLWGGDPSETQYF

cdr3_length: 17
j_call: TRBJ2-7
clone_size: -
d_call: TRBD2
v_call: TRBV5-1
cdr3_nt: TGCGCCAGCAGCTTTTCTCCGTCCCTAGCGGTCAACTACGAGCAGTACTTC
cdr3_aa: CASSFSPSLAVNYEQYF

cdr3_length: 13
j_call: TRBJ1-2
clone_size: -
d_call: -
v_call: TRBV27
cdr3_nt: TGTGCCAGCAGCTCTGTCCCTAACTATGGCTACACCTTC
cdr3_aa: CASSSVPNYGYTF

cdr3_length: 12
j_call: TRBJ1-1
clone_size: -
d_call: -
v_call: TRBV29-1
cdr3_nt: TGCAGCGTTGACCTAGGGAACACTGAAGCTTTCTTT
cdr3_aa: CSVDLGNTEAFF

cdr3_length: 14
j_call: TRBJ1-2
clone_size: -
d_call: -
v_call: TRBV7-8
cdr3_nt: TGTGCCAGCAGCTTCCTAGACGGATCCTATGGCTACACCTTC
cdr3_aa: CASSFLDGSYGYTF

cdr3_length: 13
j_call: TRBJ1-1
clone_size: -
d_call: TRBD1
v_call: TRBV2
cdr3_nt: TGTGCCAGTACCCCCGGGACAGAGGCTGAAGCTTTCTTT
cdr3_aa: CASTPGTEAEAFF

cdr3_length: 17
j_call: TRBJ2-1
clone_size: -
d_call: -
v_call: TRBV2
cdr3_nt: TGTGCCAGCAGTGAAATGGGACTCCGGACACGGAACAATGAGCAGTTCTTC
cdr3_aa: CASSEMGLRTRNNEQFF

cdr3_length: 11
j_call: TRBJ2-5
clone_size: -
d_call: -
v_call: TRBV30
cdr3_nt: TGTGCCTGGAGTCGGGGGGACAGGCAGTACTTC
cdr3_aa: CAWSRGDRQYF

cdr3_length: 15
j_call: TRBJ2-1
clone_size: -
d_call: -
v_call: TRBV28
cdr3_nt: TGTGCCAGCAGTTTCCGGACTGGCATCAGCAATGAGCAGTTCTTC
cdr3_aa: CASSFRTGISNEQFF

cdr3_length: 15
j_call: TRBJ1-1
clone_size: -
d_call: -
v_call: TRBV6-5
cdr3_nt: TGTGCCAGCAGTTACTCCCCAGCGTCGGGCACTGAAGCTTTCTTT
cdr3_aa: CASSYSPASGTEAFF

cdr3_length: 13
j_call: TRBJ1-5
clone_size: -
d_call: TRBD1
v_call: TRBV10-3
cdr3_nt: TGTGCCATCAGTGAGGACAGGGATCAGCCCCAGCATTTT
cdr3_aa: CAISEDRDQPQHF

cdr3_length: 14
j_call: TRBJ2-7
clone_size: -
d_call: TRBD1
v_call: TRBV6-6
cdr3_nt: TGTGCCAGCAGCAAGGACAGGGGGTACAACGAGCAGTACTTC
cdr3_aa: CASSKDRGYNEQYF

cdr3_length: 15
j_call: TRBJ1-1
clone_size: -
d_call: -
v_call: TRBV4-1
cdr3_nt: TGCGCCAGCAGCCAAGTTGGGGGAGGGAACACTGAAGCTTTCTTT
cdr3_aa: CASSQVGGGNTEAFF